The following is a TCR beta chain sequence with its context. Its antigen is currently unknown. This sample was included in a study of T cell responses to AZD1222 COVID-19 vaccine. Study-level points and caveats: CD4 TCRs associated with vaccination spanned spike, dominating at 160-218 and 743-854.

TCRdb's table, derived via immunoSEQ multiplex PCR, lists solely in-frame clones and lacks some. The table includes some 90,000 clones, about 86% detected once. Germline assignment: CDR1 MDHEN and CDR2 SYDVKM. CDR3 length: 14 residues. The junction had 8 bases not matched to a gene; V was cut back by 6 bases and J by 7 bases. The sample in question was peripheral blood, obtained on day 0 of AZD1222 vaccination. This rearrangement joins TRBV28 to TRBJ2-1; 8 positions match TRBD2. The source is an adult in good health. The CDR3 sequence: CASSYGRVGNEQFF. CDR3 bases: TGTGCCAGCAGCTACGGGAGGGTTGGGAATGAGCAGTTCTTC. The complete variable domain, with remaining parts taken from reference TRBV28 and TRBJ2-1, reads DVKVTQSSRYLVKRTGEKVFLECVQDMDHENMFWYRQDPGLGLRLIYFSYDVKMKEKGDIPEGYSVSREKKERFSLILESASTNQTSMYLCASSYGRVGNEQFFGPGTRLTVL.